This TCR beta chain was captured by sequencing in a study of technical replicates of blood from a few donors. Unmatched junction bases numbered 12, after V lost 5 bases and J lost 2 bases. This CDR3 spans 17 amino acids. CDR1 is LNHDA and CDR2 is SQIVND in the germline V gene (reference sequence). The protocol was immunoSEQ multiplex PCR, while the TCRdb copy is restricted to in-frame clones and leaves out a portion. This sample has tens of thousands of clones, with 85% to 95% found just once. The sequenced material came from PBMCs. This chain connects TRBV19 to TRBJ1-2, with TRBD1 matching over 9 bases. This sequence originates from a human donor in good health. Some clones in this sample may be carry-over from other donors' samples. The CDR3 DNA sequence: TGTGCCAGTAGTTCCCGCGGGACAGGGATATGGAACTATGGCTACACCTTC. It specifies CASSSRGTGIWNYGYTF.